One and the same sample provided the 20 T cell receptor beta chains below, sequenced in a study of cytomegalovirus exposure and HLA in healthy donors (dated by TCRdb to 2015 to 2018). Library prep was done by the immunoSEQ multiplex PCR assay. Imported from immuneACCESS, the table was reduced by TCRdb to in-frame sequences with V and J called. These copies leave out some clones; in studies compared against another copy, an unresolved V gene accounts for under half, and the cause of the remainder is not known. The sample data list 200,000 to 250,000 clones, and roughly 88% of these were observed just once. The ten largest clones capture approximately 2.9% of the sample. The sample consisted of PBMCs. These receptors were collected from a woman under 30 in good health and CMV-seronegative.

J is TRBJ2-7 and V is TRBV2; D not certain. Looked up from germline, CDR1 is SNHLY and CDR2 is FYNNEI. V shed 4 bases and J shed 2 bases, with 9 bases lying between them. This CDR3 has 13 amino acids. The CDR3 protein is CASSAFKTYEQYF. In DNA, the CDR3 is TGTGCCAGCAGTGCCTTTAAAACCTACGAGCAGTACTTC. Together with reference TRBV2 and TRBJ2-7, the CDR3 gives the full variable domain: EPEVTQTPSHQVTQMGQEVILRCVPISNHLYFYWYRQILGQKVEFLVSFYNNEISEKSEIFDDQFSVERPDGSNFTLKIRSTKLEDSAMYFCASSAFKTYEQYFGPGTRLTVT.

The rearrangement links TRBV7-9 to TRBJ1-2; D gene uncertain. Trimming shortened V by 5 bases and J by 6 bases, and 7 bases separated the two germline ends. Germline assignment: CDR1 SEHNR and CDR2 FQNEAQ (reference sequence). The length of the CDR3 is 11 residues. In nucleotides, the CDR3 is TGTGCCAGCAGCCTCGGTGATGGCTACACCTTC. The encoded protein is CASSLGDGYTF.

The chain carries TRBV5-1 and TRBJ1-2, with unresolved D. Trimming removed 7 bases at V and 4 bases at J, with 23 bases between. Germline assignment: CDR1 SGHRS and CDR2 YFSETQ. There are 16 residues in the CDR3. In DNA, the CDR3 is TGCGCCAGCGTTTTGGAGCCCGGAAGAAGAAGCTATGGCTACACCTTC. Its protein product is CASVLEPGRRSYGYTF.

V gene TRBV27 combines with J gene TRBJ2-7; 10 bases are a match to TRBD1. The ends lost 6 bases at V and 7 bases at J; junction bases unmatched: 6. Germline CDR1 is MNHEY and CDR2 is SMNVEV (reference sequence). The CDR3 is 13 residues long. This CDR3 reads CASRTGGEGEQYF. CDR3 nucleotides: TGTGCCAGCAGGACAGGGGGCGAGGGAGAGCAGTACTTC.

V gene TRBV6-1 combines with J gene TRBJ1-2; tentative D call: TRBD1 (5 bases). CDR3 length: 14 amino acids. Trimming pared 3 bases from V and 4 bases from J, leaving 12 bases between. The germline V gene has CDR1 MNHNS and CDR2 SASEGT. The CDR3: CASSEPGRGYGYTF. CDR3 nucleotides: TGTGCCAGCAGTGAGCCAGGGCGAGGCTATGGCTACACCTTC.

The V and J genes are TRBV7-9 and TRBJ1-2, with 8 bases matching TRBD1. The V and J ends lost 0 bases and 5 bases, in that order; junction bases with no gene match: 11. Germline V gene sequence: CDR1 SEHNR, CDR2 FQNEAQ (reference sequence). The CDR3 consists of 17 residues. The DNA of the CDR3 is TGTGCCAGCAGCTTAGCGCTATCAGGGGGCAAAGGATATGGCTACACCTTC. Encoded protein: CASSLALSGGKGYGYTF.

V usage is TRBV4-3 and J usage is TRBJ2-3, with a weak D call TRBD2 (7 bases). Germline-derived CDR1 and CDR2 are LGHNA and YSLEER. The CDR3 covers 13 residues. The V end lost 4 bases, the J end lost 6 bases, and 11 bases lay between the germline ends. This chain's CDR3 is CASSPGEGDTQYF. The CDR3 DNA reads TGCGCCAGCAGCCCAGGGGAGGGTGATACGCAGTATTTT.

This chain joins TRBV28 and TRBJ2-3, with D uncertain. The CDR3 is 12 residues long. The V and J ends lost 2 bases and 8 bases respectively, with 8 bases between them. The V gene's germline CDR1 is MDHEN and CDR2 SYDVKM. The CDR3: CASSLRSGTQYF. CDR3 nucleotide sequence: TGTGCCAGCAGTTTACGCTCGGGTACGCAGTATTTT.

The V call is TRBV6-6, the J call TRBJ1-2, with 8 bases fitting TRBD1. Germline CDR1 is MNHNY and CDR2 is SVGAGI (reference sequence). V lost 10 bases to trimming and J lost 8 bases; unmatched junction nucleotides: 21. The CDR3 covers 16 residues. This chain's CDR3 is CATLSRDRLTLGGYTF. Written as DNA, the CDR3 is TGTGCCACCCTTTCGCGGGACAGGCTCACGTTGGGAGGCTACACCTTC.

V and J are TRBV5-4 and TRBJ2-5; TRBD1 agrees at 8 bases. The V gene end was trimmed by 2 bases and the J gene end by 6 bases; junction bases not matched to a gene: 3. CDR3 length: 13 residues. Germline V gene sequence: CDR1 SGHNT, CDR2 YYREEE (reference sequence). The CDR3 region has the DNA TGTGCCAGCAGCTTCGACAGGGGTCAGACCCAGTACTTC. It is translated as CASSFDRGQTQYF.

The CDR3 protein is CASSFNPAPGNEQFF. The CDR3 bases are TGTGCCAGCAGCTTTAACCCAGCCCCGGGGAATGAGCAGTTCTTC. The chain carries TRBV5-4 and TRBJ2-1; tentative D call: TRBD2 (5 bases). The germline V and J ends were trimmed by 2 bases and 7 bases, with 16 bases remaining between them. Germline CDR1 and CDR2: SGHNT and YYREEE (reference sequence). CDR3 length: 15 amino acids.

Here the CDR3 reads CASSWERDRAHSYEQYF. The CDR3 region has the DNA TGTGCCAGCAGCTGGGAGAGGGACAGGGCTCACTCCTACGAGCAGTACTTC. The V gene is TRBV7-6, the J gene TRBJ2-7, with TRBD1 matching over 9 bases. Germline V gene data show CDR1 as SGHVS and CDR2 as FNYEAQ. The length of the CDR3 is 17 residues. Trimming removed 4 bases from V and 0 bases from J; junction bases left unmatched: 10.

This chain connects TRBV6-1 to TRBJ2-7, with a possible D match to TRBD2 (6 bases). The germline V gene encodes CDR1 MNHNS and CDR2 SASEGT. Trimming stripped 1 base from V and 3 bases from J, with 22 bases between. The CDR3 is made up of 18 amino acids. The CDR3 DNA reads TGTGCCAGCAGTGAAGACCACGGCGGAGGGGCCCTATACTACGAGCAGTACTTC. It encodes CASSEDHGGGALYYEQYF.

With respect to this clone: The CDR3 carries no conserved terminal phenylalanine or tryptophan, so it likely arises from a read error. It is unclear where the CDR3 begins or ends on the DNA, so no DNA is shown, and the CDR3 is as TCRdb lists it. This chain links TRBV4-3 with TRBJ2-7; the listed D gene, TRBD2, was not tested against the DNA. With termini counted, the CDR3 has 8 amino acids. Germline V lookup: CDR1 LGHNA, CDR2 YSLEER. CDR3 sequence reads: CASSQDPP.

This sequence joins TRBV5-6 and TRBJ1-1; D not certain. The CDR3 has 14 residues. Germline V lookup: CDR1 SGHDT, CDR2 YYEEEE. Between the trimmed V and J ends, which lost 0 bases and 11 bases, there was a span of 17 bases. The CDR3: CASSLAMFEASAFF. The DNA of the CDR3 is TGTGCCAGCAGCTTGGCCATGTTCGAAGCGTCCGCTTTCTTT.

V is TRBV30 and J is TRBJ1-1, with D uncertain. V lost 1 base, J lost 5 bases, and 11 bases lay in between. Germline assignment: CDR1 GTSNPN and CDR2 SVGIG (reference sequence). The CDR3 contains 13 residues. The DNA of the CDR3 is TGTGCCTGGAGTGCCGATAGAGGGACTGAAGCTTTCTTT. Translated: CAWSADRGTEAFF.

This clone ranks as medium-sized (0.01 to 0.1%). The CDR3 DNA reads TGTGCCAGCAGTAGTAGACAGGGGTGGAATGAGCAGTTCTTC. This translates into CASSSRQGWNEQFF. V gene TRBV28 combines with J gene TRBJ2-1, with 8 positions matching TRBD1. This CDR3 is built from 14 residues. Germline CDR1 is MDHEN and CDR2 is SYDVKM. The V and J ends lost 5 bases and 7 bases, in that order; junction bases with no gene match: 7.

This clone was seen a single time. J is TRBJ2-1 and V is TRBV7-6, with TRBD2 identical over 9 bases. Losses at the gene ends were 1 base for V and 9 bases for J; bases not matched to a gene: 4. Per the germline V gene, CDR1 is SGHVS and CDR2 is FNYEAQ. The CDR3 length is 14 residues. The CDR3 loop is CASSLVAGDGEQFF. CDR3 sequence (DNA): TGTGCCAGCAGCTTAGTAGCGGGAGACGGTGAGCAGTTCTTC.

The V call is TRBV11-2, the J call TRBJ1-2, with no clear D. This CDR3 has 15 amino acids. With 4 bases removed from V and 8 bases from J, the gap between germline ends came to 20 bases. Germline CDR1 is SGHAT and CDR2 is FQNNGV. The CDR3 region has the DNA TGTGCCAGCAGCTCACCCAGGACGGGGTCGGAAGGCTACACCTTC. This sequence encodes CASSSPRTGSEGYTF.

This chain connects TRBV28 to TRBJ2-7; 13 nucleotides agree with TRBD2. The CDR3 totals 17 residues. The V gene end was trimmed by 5 bases and the J gene end by 6 bases; junction bases not matched to a gene: 13. The V gene's germline CDR1 is MDHEN and CDR2 SYDVKM. In DNA, the CDR3 is TGTGCCAGCAGTAACCCCGGGACTAGCGGGGACCTTGCCGAGCAGTACTTC. It is translated as CASSNPGTSGDLAEQYF.